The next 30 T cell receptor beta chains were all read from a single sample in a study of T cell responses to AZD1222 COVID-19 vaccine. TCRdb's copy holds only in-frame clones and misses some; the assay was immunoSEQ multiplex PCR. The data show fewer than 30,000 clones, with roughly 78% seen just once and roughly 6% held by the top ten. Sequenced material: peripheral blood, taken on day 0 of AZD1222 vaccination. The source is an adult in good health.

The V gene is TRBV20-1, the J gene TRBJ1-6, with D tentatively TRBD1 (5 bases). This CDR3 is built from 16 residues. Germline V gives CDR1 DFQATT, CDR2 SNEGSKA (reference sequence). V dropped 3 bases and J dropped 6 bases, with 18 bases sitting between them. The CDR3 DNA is TGCAGTGCTAGTAATTGGGGCGAGGGCGGTAATTCACCCCTCCACTTT. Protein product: CSASNWGEGGNSPLHF.

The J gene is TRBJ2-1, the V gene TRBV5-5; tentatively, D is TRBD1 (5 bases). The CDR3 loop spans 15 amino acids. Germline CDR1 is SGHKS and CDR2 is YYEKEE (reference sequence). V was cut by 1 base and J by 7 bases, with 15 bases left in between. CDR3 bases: TGTGCCAGCAGCTTGAGTGAGACCAGGGCAAATGAGCAGTTCTTC. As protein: CASSLSETRANEQFF.

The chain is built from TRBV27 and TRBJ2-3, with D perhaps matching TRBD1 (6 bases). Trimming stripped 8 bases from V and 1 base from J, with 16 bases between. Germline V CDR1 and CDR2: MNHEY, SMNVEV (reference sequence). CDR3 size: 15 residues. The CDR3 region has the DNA TGTGCCAGCGCGCCCCGGACAGCCCGCACAGATACGCAGTATTTT. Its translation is CASAPRTARTDTQYF.

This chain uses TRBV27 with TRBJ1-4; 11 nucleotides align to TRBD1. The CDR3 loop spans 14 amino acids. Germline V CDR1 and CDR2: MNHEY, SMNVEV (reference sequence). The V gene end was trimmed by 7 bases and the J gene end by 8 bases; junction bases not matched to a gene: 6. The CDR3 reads CASTSGTGGEKLFF. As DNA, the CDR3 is TGTGCCAGCACATCCGGGACAGGGGGAGAAAAACTGTTTTTT.

CDR3 nucleotide sequence: TGTGCTAGTGGTTTGGTACATGGGGGGCGGGAGACCCAGTACTTC. Translating gives CASGLVHGGRETQYF. The chain is built from TRBV12-5 and TRBJ2-5; D might be TRBD1 or TRBD2, each matching 6 bases. The CDR3 is made up of 15 amino acids. The germline V gene encodes CDR1 LGHNT and CDR2 FRNRAP. The germline V and J ends were trimmed by 0 bases and 5 bases, with 13 bases remaining between them.

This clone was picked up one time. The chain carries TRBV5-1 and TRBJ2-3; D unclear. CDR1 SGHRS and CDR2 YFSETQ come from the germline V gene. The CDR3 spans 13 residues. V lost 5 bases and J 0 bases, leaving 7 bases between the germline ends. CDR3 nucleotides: TGCGCCAGCAGGGGTAGCAGCACAGATACGCAGTATTTT. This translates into CASRGSSTDTQYF.

CDR3 DNA sequence: TGTGCCAGCACCTCTTCAGCACAGGGATTGAACACTGAAGCTTTCTTT. Translated, it gives CASTSSAQGLNTEAFF. The V and J genes are TRBV25-1 and TRBJ1-1; D possibly corresponds to TRBD1 (6 bases). CDR1 is MGHDK, CDR2 SYGVNS, per germline. The V end lost 7 bases, the J end lost 0 bases, and 18 bases lay between the germline ends. The CDR3 runs 16 residues. The full variable domain, in which reference TRBV25-1 and TRBJ1-1 provide the parts outside the CDR3, is EADIYQTPRYLVIGTGKKITLECSQTMGHDKMYWYQQDPGMELHLIHYSYGVNSTEKGDLSSESTVSRIRTEHFPLTLESARPSHTSQYLCASTSSAQGLNTEAFFGQGTRLTVV.

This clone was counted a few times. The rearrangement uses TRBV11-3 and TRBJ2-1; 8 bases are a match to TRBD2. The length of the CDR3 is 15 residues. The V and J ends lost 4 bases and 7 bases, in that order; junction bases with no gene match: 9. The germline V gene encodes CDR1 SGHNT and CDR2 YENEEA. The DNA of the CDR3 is TGTGCCAGCAGCTCGGGACTAGGTGGATGGAATGAGCAGTTCTTC. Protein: CASSSGLGGWNEQFF.

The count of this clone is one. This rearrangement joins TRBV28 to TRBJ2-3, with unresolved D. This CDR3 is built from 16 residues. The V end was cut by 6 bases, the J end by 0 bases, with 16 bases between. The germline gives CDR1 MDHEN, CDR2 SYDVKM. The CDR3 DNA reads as TGTGCCAGCAGCATTATTGGGGTGGGGAGCACAGATACGCAGTATTTT. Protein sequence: CASSIIGVGSTDTQYF.

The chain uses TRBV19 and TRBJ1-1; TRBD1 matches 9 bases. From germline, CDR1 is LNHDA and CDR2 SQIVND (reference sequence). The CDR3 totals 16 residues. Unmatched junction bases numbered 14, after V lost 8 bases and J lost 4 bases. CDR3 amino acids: CASAPAAGQGSTEAFF. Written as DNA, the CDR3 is TGTGCCAGTGCGCCCGCCGCGGGACAGGGATCCACTGAAGCTTTCTTT.

Here the CDR3 reads CASGTGAQETQYF. The DNA of the CDR3 is TGTGCCAGTGGAACGGGCGCCCAAGAGACCCAGTACTTC. The rearrangement links TRBV11-2 to TRBJ2-5; D is ambiguous. The CDR3 has 13 residues. V shed 9 bases and J shed 1 base, with 12 bases lying between them. Germline values: CDR1 SGHAT, CDR2 FQNNGV.

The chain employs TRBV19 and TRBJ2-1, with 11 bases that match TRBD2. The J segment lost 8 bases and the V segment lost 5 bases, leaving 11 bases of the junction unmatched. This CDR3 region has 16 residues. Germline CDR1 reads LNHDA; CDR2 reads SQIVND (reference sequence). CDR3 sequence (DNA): TGTGCCAGTAGTCCCCGACTAGCGGGATCTACCCATGAGCAGTTCTTC. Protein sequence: CASSPRLAGSTHEQFF. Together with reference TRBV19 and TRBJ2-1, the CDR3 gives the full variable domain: DGGITQSPKYLFRKEGQNVTLSCEQNLNHDAMYWYRQDPGQGLRLIYYSQIVNDFQKGDIAEGYSVSREKKESFPLTVTSAQKNPTAFYLCASSPRLAGSTHEQFFGPGTRLTVL.

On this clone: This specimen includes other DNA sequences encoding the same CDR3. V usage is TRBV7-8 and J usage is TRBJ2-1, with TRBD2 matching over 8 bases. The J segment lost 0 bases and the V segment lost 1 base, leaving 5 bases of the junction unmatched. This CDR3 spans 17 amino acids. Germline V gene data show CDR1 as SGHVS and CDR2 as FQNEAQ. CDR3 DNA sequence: TGTGCCAGCAGCTTAGGAGGCGGGGGGAGCTCCTACAATGAGCAGTTCTTC. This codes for CASSLGGGGSSYNEQFF.

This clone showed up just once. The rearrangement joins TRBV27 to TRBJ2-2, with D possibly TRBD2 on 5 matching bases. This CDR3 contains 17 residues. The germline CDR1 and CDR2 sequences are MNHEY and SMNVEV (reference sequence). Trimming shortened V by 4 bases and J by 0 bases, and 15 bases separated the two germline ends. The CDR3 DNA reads TGTGCCAGCAGTTCGGACCCGAGGCGGGCGAACACCGGGGAGCTGTTTTTT. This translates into CASSSDPRRANTGELFF.

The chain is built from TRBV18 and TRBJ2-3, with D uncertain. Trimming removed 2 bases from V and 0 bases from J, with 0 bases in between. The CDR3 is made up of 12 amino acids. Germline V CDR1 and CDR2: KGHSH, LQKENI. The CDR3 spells CASSPSTDTQYF. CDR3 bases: TGTGCCAGCTCACCAAGCACAGATACGCAGTATTTT.

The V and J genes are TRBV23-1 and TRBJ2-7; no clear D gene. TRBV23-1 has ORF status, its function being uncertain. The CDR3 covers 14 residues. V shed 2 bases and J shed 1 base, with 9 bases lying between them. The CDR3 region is CASSQISPSYEQYV. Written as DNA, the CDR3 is TGCGCCAGCAGTCAAATAAGCCCGTCCTACGAGCAGTACGTC.

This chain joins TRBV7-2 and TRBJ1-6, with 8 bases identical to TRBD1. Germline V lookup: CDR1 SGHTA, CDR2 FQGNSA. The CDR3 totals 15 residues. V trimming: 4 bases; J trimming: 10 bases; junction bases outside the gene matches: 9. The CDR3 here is CASSSRTGRSSPLHF. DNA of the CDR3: TGTGCCAGCAGCTCTCGGACAGGGAGAAGCTCACCCCTCCACTTT.

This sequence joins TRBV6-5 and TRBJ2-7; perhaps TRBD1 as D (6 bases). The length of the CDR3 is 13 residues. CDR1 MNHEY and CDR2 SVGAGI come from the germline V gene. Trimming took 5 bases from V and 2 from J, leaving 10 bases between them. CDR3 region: CASSRQAAYEQYF. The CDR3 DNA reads TGTGCCAGCAGTCGACAGGCCGCCTACGAGCAGTACTTC.

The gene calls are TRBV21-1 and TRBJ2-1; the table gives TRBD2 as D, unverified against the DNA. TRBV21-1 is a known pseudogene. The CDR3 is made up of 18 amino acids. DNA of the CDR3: TGTGCCAGCAGCTTCCAGGCAGCGGGGGGATCTCTTTACAATGAGCAGTTCTTC. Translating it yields CASSFQAAGGSLYNEQFF.

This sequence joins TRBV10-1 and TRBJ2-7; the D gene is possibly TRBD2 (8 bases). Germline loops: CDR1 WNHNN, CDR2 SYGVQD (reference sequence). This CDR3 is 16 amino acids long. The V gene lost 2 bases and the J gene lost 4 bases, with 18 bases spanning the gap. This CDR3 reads CASSEGVAGQNYEQYF. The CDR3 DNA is TGCGCCAGCAGTGAGGGGGTAGCGGGACAGAATTACGAGCAGTACTTC.

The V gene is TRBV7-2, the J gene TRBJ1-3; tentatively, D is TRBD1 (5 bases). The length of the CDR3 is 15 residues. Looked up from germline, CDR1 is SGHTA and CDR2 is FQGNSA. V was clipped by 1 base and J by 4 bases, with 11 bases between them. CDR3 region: CASSLVGTGGNTIYF. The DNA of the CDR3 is TGTGCCAGCAGCTTAGTGGGGACTGGAGGAAACACCATATATTTT.

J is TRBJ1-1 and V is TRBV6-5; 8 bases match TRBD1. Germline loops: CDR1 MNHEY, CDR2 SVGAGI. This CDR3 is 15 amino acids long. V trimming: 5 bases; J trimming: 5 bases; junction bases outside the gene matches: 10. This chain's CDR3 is CASSPGQGRRTEAFF. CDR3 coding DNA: TGTGCCAGCAGTCCCGGACAGGGACGAAGAACTGAAGCTTTCTTT.

The CDR3 DNA sequence: TGTGCCACCAGTGCCCTTGAGGGGGCCGGGGAGCTGTTTTTT. It codes for CATSALEGAGELFF. This chain uses TRBV24-1 with TRBJ2-2; tentatively, D is TRBD1 (6 bases). The V end lost 5 bases, the J end lost 6 bases, and 12 bases lay between the germline ends. CDR3 size: 14 residues. Germline values: CDR1 KGHDR, CDR2 SFDVKD.

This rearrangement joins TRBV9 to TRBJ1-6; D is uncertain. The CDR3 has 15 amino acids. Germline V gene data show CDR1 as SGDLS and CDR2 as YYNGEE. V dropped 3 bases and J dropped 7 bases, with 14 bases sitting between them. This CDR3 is CASSAGTVPNSPLHF. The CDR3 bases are TGTGCCAGCAGCGCAGGAACGGTCCCAAATTCACCCCTCCACTTT.

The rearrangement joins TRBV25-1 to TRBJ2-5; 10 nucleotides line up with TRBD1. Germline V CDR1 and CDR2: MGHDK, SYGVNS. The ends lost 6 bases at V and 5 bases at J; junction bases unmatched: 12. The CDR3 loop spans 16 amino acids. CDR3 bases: TGTGCCAGCAGCGACGGGACAGGGGTCCGAAGTGAGACCCAGTACTTC. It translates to CASSDGTGVRSETQYF.

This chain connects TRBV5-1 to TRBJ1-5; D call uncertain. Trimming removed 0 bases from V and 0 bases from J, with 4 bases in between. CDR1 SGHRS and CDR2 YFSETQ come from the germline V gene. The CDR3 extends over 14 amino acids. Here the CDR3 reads CASSLDGSNQPQHF. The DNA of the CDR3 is TGCGCCAGCAGCTTGGATGGTAGCAATCAGCCCCAGCATTTT. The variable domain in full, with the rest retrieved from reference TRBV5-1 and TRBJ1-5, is KAGVTQTPRYLIKTRGQQVTLSCSPISGHRSVSWYQQTPGQGLQFLFEYFSETQRNKGNFPGRFSGRQFSNSRSEMNVSTLELGDSALYLCASSLDGSNQPQHFGDGTRLSIL.

The CDR3 DNA sequence: TGTGCCAGCAGTTACACAAGCGGGAGGGCTCTGTACGAGCAGTACGTC. Translation gives CASSYTSGRALYEQYV. V and J are TRBV6-2 or TRBV6-3 and TRBJ2-7; 10 bases match TRBD2. CDR3 length: 16 amino acids. Trimming took 2 bases from V and 4 from J; bases not matched to a gene: 8. Germline assignment: CDR1 MNHEY and CDR2 SVGEGT.

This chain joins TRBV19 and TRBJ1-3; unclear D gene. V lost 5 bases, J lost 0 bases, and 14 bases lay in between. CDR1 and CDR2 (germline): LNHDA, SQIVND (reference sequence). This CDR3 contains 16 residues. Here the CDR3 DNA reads TGTGCCAGTAGTCCCGCCGGGGAAACCTCTGGAAACACCATATATTTT. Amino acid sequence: CASSPAGETSGNTIYF.

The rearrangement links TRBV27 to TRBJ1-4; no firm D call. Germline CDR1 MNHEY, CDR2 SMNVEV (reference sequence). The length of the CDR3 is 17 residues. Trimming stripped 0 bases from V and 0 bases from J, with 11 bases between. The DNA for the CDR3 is TGTGCCAGCAGTTTATCGATGGGAGCCGCAACTAATGAAAAACTGTTTTTT. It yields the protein CASSLSMGAATNEKLFF.

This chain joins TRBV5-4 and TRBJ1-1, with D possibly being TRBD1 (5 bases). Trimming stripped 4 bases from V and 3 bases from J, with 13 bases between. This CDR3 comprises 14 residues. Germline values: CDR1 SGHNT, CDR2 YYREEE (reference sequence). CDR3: CASSPRGGDTEAFF. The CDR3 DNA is TGTGCCAGCAGCCCCCGGGGGGGGGACACTGAAGCTTTCTTT.